These 25 T cell receptor beta chains share one sample of origin, sequenced in a study of T cell responses to AZD1222 COVID-19 vaccine. Only in-frame clones appear in the TCRdb table, and some are missing; sequencing was by immunoSEQ multiplex PCR. Of 100,000 to 150,000 clones in the sample, less than 95% were seen once. The material sequenced was peripheral blood, taken on day 0 of MenACWY control vaccination. All receptors derive from an adult in good health.

The chain carries TRBV20-1 and TRBJ2-1; D is uncertain. Germline CDR1 DFQATT, CDR2 SNEGSKA (reference sequence). The CDR3 length is 12 residues. The ends were cut back, 3 bases at V and 8 bases at J, with 11 bases in the middle. This CDR3 reads CSASERWDEQFF. The DNA for the CDR3 is TGCAGTGCTAGTGAGAGGTGGGATGAGCAGTTCTTC.

The chain links TRBV11-2 to TRBJ2-7; D uncertain. The V end lost 1 base, the J end lost 3 bases, and 4 bases lay between the germline ends. The CDR3 has 12 amino acids. CDR1 and CDR2 (germline): SGHAT, FQNNGV. The CDR3 nucleotides are TGTGCCAGCAGCTTAGTTCGCTACGAGCAGTACTTC. This translates into CASSLVRYEQYF.

The chain joins TRBV4-3 to TRBJ1-4; possibly TRBD1 for D (5 bases). Trimming pared 1 base from V and 4 bases from J, leaving 10 bases between. The CDR3 has 15 amino acids. Germline CDR1 and CDR2: LGHNA and YSLEER. The CDR3 spells CASSQGGARNEKLFF. DNA for the CDR3: TGCGCCAGCAGCCAAGGTGGGGCACGTAATGAAAAACTGTTTTTT.

Here the CDR3 reads CASRKGTGVGNTEAFF. CDR3 bases: TGTGCCAGCAGGAAGGGGACAGGGGTGGGGAACACTGAAGCTTTCTTT. The chain combines TRBV2 with TRBJ1-1, with 10 bases aligning to TRBD1. The CDR3 has 16 amino acids. Germline loops: CDR1 SNHLY, CDR2 FYNNEI. The junction had 8 bases not matched to a gene; V was cut back by 6 bases and J by 1 base.

The chain employs TRBV2 and TRBJ2-1; either TRBD1 or TRBD2 may supply D (5 bases each). V was shortened by 6 bases and J by 0 bases, with 12 bases between the two germline ends. The CDR3 contains 15 residues. Germline V gene lookup returns CDR1 SNHLY and CDR2 FYNNEI. DNA for the CDR3: TGTGCCAGCAGCCAGGGACCGCTCTCCTACAATGAGCAGTTCTTC. The encoded protein is CASSQGPLSYNEQFF.

This clone was seen a few times. CDR3 residues: CASSLEGSRNSPLHF. The DNA for the CDR3 is TGCGCCAGCAGCTTGGAGGGTTCTCGCAATTCACCCCTCCACTTT. This chain connects TRBV5-1 to TRBJ1-6; D remains unclear. V was cut by 0 bases and J by 7 bases, with 11 bases left in between. This CDR3 is built from 15 residues. Germline CDR1 reads SGHRS; CDR2 reads YFSETQ.

The chain employs TRBV7-9 and TRBJ2-3, with 8 bases identical to TRBD2. Losses at the gene ends were 6 bases for V and 13 bases for J; bases not matched to a gene: 6. The germline V gene encodes CDR1 SEHNR and CDR2 FQNEAQ (reference sequence). The length of the CDR3 is 11 residues. The CDR3 region has the DNA TGTGCCAGCAGTCAAGGACTAGCCAAGTATTTT. This sequence encodes CASSQGLAKYF.

This chain links TRBV5-1 with TRBJ2-3; D is unresolved. The CDR3 is 16 amino acids. The germline V and J ends were trimmed by 0 bases and 1 base, with 12 bases remaining between them. CDR1 and CDR2 (germline): SGHRS, YFSETQ. CDR3 protein: CASSLGQPPGTDTQYF. The CDR3 region has the DNA TGCGCCAGCAGCTTGGGACAACCCCCCGGCACAGATACGCAGTATTTT.

The J gene is TRBJ1-1, the V gene TRBV19; the match to TRBD1 covers 8 bases. The CDR3 spans 15 residues. V shed 5 bases and J 4 bases; nucleotides not matched to a gene: 9. Looked up from germline, CDR1 is LNHDA and CDR2 is SQIVND (reference sequence). DNA of the CDR3: TGTGCCAGTAGTCCCCGGACAGGGTCGGCCACTGAAGCTTTCTTT. Translating gives CASSPRTGSATEAFF.

The rearrangement joins TRBV18 to TRBJ1-5; a weak D match, TRBD1 (6 bases). This CDR3 is built from 13 residues. V was cut by 4 bases and J by 6 bases, with 10 bases left in between. Looked up from germline, CDR1 is KGHSH and CDR2 is LQKENI. The CDR3 DNA reads as TGTGCCAGCTCACGGGAGGGGGGTCAGCCCCAGCATTTT. Translated, it gives CASSREGGQPQHF. The complete variable domain, with remaining parts taken from reference TRBV18 and TRBJ1-5, reads NAGVMQNPRHLVRRRGQEARLRCSPMKGHSHVYWYRQLPEEGLKFMVYLQKENIIDESGMPKERFSAEFPKEGPSILRIQQVVRGDSAAYFCASSREGGQPQHFGDGTRLSIL.

V is TRBV18 and J is TRBJ2-3; TRBD2 agrees at 11 bases. V gave up 6 bases and J gave up 3 bases; unmatched junction bases: 8. CDR1 is KGHSH and CDR2 is LQKENI in the germline V gene. This CDR3 comprises 16 residues. The chain's CDR3 is CASSQNSGRATDTQYF. The CDR3 DNA is TGTGCCAGCTCGCAAAATAGCGGGAGGGCTACAGATACGCAGTATTTT.

The V and J genes are TRBV5-4 and TRBJ1-1; weak D call: TRBD1 (6 bases). Trimming cost V 5 bases and J 1 base, with 12 bases left between them. This CDR3 has 14 residues. Per the germline V gene, CDR1 is SGHNT and CDR2 is YYREEE (reference sequence). The CDR3 loop reads CASRARGGNTEAFF. The CDR3 DNA reads as TGTGCCAGCAGGGCGAGGGGGGGGAACACTGAAGCTTTCTTT.

This clone was counted between two and nine times. The genes are TRBV19 and TRBJ2-1; TRBD2 matches at 10 bases. V gave up 4 bases and J gave up 8 bases; unmatched junction bases: 5. CDR1 is LNHDA, CDR2 SQIVND, per germline (reference sequence). CDR3 length: 14 residues. The CDR3 nucleotides are TGTGCCAGTAGTAACCTAGCGGGAGTCGATGAGCAGTTCTTC. Protein: CASSNLAGVDEQFF.

V gene TRBV2 combines with J gene TRBJ2-5; D is undetermined. V lost 1 base and J 2 bases, leaving 11 bases between the germline ends. The CDR3 runs to 15 residues. CDR1 and CDR2 (germline): SNHLY, FYNNEI. Written as DNA, the CDR3 is TGTGCCAGCAGTGAAGACACCCTAGGTCAAGAGACCCAGTACTTC. Translation: CASSEDTLGQETQYF.

This sequence joins TRBV3-1 (or the pseudogene TRBV3-2) and TRBJ1-5; 8 bases fit TRBD1. J was trimmed by 11 bases and V by 4 bases; bases with no gene match: 7. Germline loops: CDR1 LGHDT, CDR2 YNNKEL (reference sequence). The CDR3 totals 13 residues. The CDR3 DNA sequence: TGTGCCAGCAGCCCCGACAGGGGCCTGGCCCAGCATTTT. The encoded protein is CASSPDRGLAQHF.

V and J are TRBV3-1 (or the pseudogene TRBV3-2) and TRBJ1-6; TRBD1 might be the D (5 bases). V lost 2 bases and J 5 bases, leaving 10 bases between the germline ends. This CDR3 is built from 15 residues. The germline V gene encodes CDR1 LGHDT and CDR2 YNNKEL (reference sequence). CDR3 sequence (DNA): TGTGCCAGCAGCCAACGGGACCGAAATAATTCACCCCTCCACTTT. The encoded protein is CASSQRDRNNSPLHF.

The chain has TRBV12-3 or TRBV12-4 and TRBJ1-1; D gene uncertain. The CDR3 has 11 amino acids. V was shortened by 3 bases and J by 4 bases, with 3 bases between the two germline ends. CDR3 protein: CASSFGTEAFF. For the CDR3, the DNA is TGTGCCAGCAGTTTTGGCACTGAAGCTTTCTTT.

The rearrangement links TRBV6-5 to TRBJ1-4; 7 bases line up with TRBD1. The CDR3 covers 14 residues. The V gene's germline CDR1 is MNHEY and CDR2 SVGAGI. Trimming cost V 5 bases and J 7 bases; bases outside gene matches: 7. This chain's CDR3 is CASSTTGSGEKLFF. CDR3 nucleotide sequence: TGTGCCAGCAGTACGACAGGGTCGGGTGAAAAACTGTTTTTT.

V is TRBV27 and J is TRBJ1-4; maybe TRBD1 (5 bases). From germline, CDR1 is MNHEY and CDR2 SMNVEV (reference sequence). The CDR3 totals 16 residues. Trimming removed 10 bases at V and 2 bases at J, with 20 bases between. CDR3 in DNA: TGTGCCACCAAGTGGCGGGCAGGGAGGACTAATGAAAAACTGTTTTTT. Translated, it gives CATKWRAGRTNEKLFF.

This clone was seen once. This sequence joins TRBV2 and TRBJ2-7; 13 bases map to TRBD2. This CDR3 contains 15 residues. CDR1 is SNHLY, CDR2 FYNNEI, per germline. With V trimmed by 8 bases and J by 4 bases, 8 bases remained unmatched. The CDR3, as DNA: TGTGCCAGCCTCCAGGGACTAGCGGGAAAATACGAGCAGTACTTC. This codes for CASLQGLAGKYEQYF. Full variable domain (missing parts from reference TRBV2 and TRBJ2-7): EPEVTQTPSHQVTQMGQEVILRCVPISNHLYFYWYRQILGQKVEFLVSFYNNEISEKSEIFDDQFSVERPDGSNFTLKIRSTKLEDSAMYFCASLQGLAGKYEQYFGPGTRLTVT.

The chain has TRBV4-3 and TRBJ1-2; 8 nucleotides match TRBD1. The V gene end was trimmed by 4 bases and the J gene end by 6 bases; junction bases not matched to a gene: 10. Germline assignment: CDR1 LGHNA and CDR2 YSLEER. The CDR3 runs 15 residues. In nucleotides, the CDR3 is TGCGCCAGCAGCCTCCAGACAGGGGCAGGAGATGGCTACACCTTC. It translates to CASSLQTGAGDGYTF.

The chain couples TRBV2 to TRBJ2-2; D might be TRBD1 or TRBD2, each matching 6 bases. V lost 6 bases to trimming and J lost 6 bases, with 8 bases between them. Germline CDR1 SNHLY, CDR2 FYNNEI. There are 12 residues in the CDR3. CDR3 sequence reads: CASRGGPGELFF. The CDR3 DNA is TGTGCCAGCAGAGGGGGGCCCGGGGAGCTGTTTTTT. The whole variable domain, filled in from reference TRBV2 and TRBJ2-2, reads EPEVTQTPSHQVTQMGQEVILRCVPISNHLYFYWYRQILGQKVEFLVSFYNNEISEKSEIFDDQFSVERPDGSNFTLKIRSTKLEDSAMYFCASRGGPGELFFGEGSRLTVL.

The chain has TRBV7-6 and TRBJ2-2, with 10 bases aligning to TRBD2. In germline, CDR1 is SGHVS, CDR2 FNYEAQ. The CDR3 totals 16 residues. V dropped 3 bases and J dropped 5; count of bases not matched to a gene: 6. The DNA of the CDR3 is TGTGCCAGCAGCTTGGGAGCGGGAGGGCGGACCGGGGAGCTGTTTTTT. Translation: CASSLGAGGRTGELFF.

V gene TRBV7-2 combines with J gene TRBJ2-3; D unresolved. The germline CDR1 and CDR2 sequences are SGHTA and FQGNSA. This CDR3 spans 13 amino acids. V was trimmed by 2 bases and J by 4 bases, leaving 7 bases between them. The CDR3 DNA reads as TGTGCCAGCAGCTTAAGCGCATCAGATACGCAGTATTTT. Its protein product is CASSLSASDTQYF.

This clone was seen a handful of times. This chain connects TRBV6-2 or TRBV6-3 to TRBJ2-7; D is unclear. Germline loops: CDR1 MNHEY, CDR2 SVGEGT. V lost 0 bases to trimming and J lost 0 bases, with 9 bases between them. The CDR3 sequence is 15 residues long. In DNA form, the CDR3 reads TGTGCCAGCAGTTACTCGCGTCCGGCCTCCTACGAGCAGTACTTC. It specifies CASSYSRPASYEQYF.